One sample yielded the 10 T cell receptor beta chains listed below, sequenced in a study of beta chain features in type 1 diabetes. Isolated RNA was reverse transcribed in full, so expressed TCRB transcripts were sequenced. The protocol was immunoSEQ multiplex PCR, while the TCRdb copy is restricted to in-frame clones and leaves out a portion. The sample consists of under 900,000 clones, 17% of them appearing once. Sequencing used naive CD4+ T cells from blood. These receptors originate from a young woman in good health.

This sequence joins TRBV15 and TRBJ2-5, with D maybe TRBD1 (5 bases). V dropped 3 bases and J dropped 2 bases, with 13 bases sitting between them. Per germline, CDR1 LNHNV and CDR2 YYDKDF (reference sequence). The CDR3 is made up of 15 amino acids. The CDR3 nucleotides are TGTGCCACCAGCAGCAGGGTCTGGCCGCAAGAGACCCAGTACTTC. This translates into CATSSRVWPQETQYF.

The chain has TRBV5-1 and TRBJ2-5; 13 bases line up with TRBD2. This CDR3 is built from 18 residues. With 1 base clipped from V and 3 bases from J, the junction kept 9 bases outside the gene matches. CDR1 is SGHRS, CDR2 YFSETQ, per germline. The CDR3 spells CASSLRSTSGRMEETQYF. The CDR3 DNA is TGCGCCAGCAGCTTGAGGTCGACTAGCGGGAGGATGGAAGAGACCCAGTACTTC. Based on the CDR3 plus reference TRBV5-1 and TRBJ2-5, the full variable domain is KAGVTQTPRYLIKTRGQQVTLSCSPISGHRSVSWYQQTPGQGLQFLFEYFSETQRNKGNFPGRFSGRQFSNSRSEMNVSTLELGDSALYLCASSLRSTSGRMEETQYFGPGTRLLVL.

DNA of the CDR3: TGTGCCACCAGCAGGGATCCTGATACGCAGTATTTT. Amino acid sequence: CATSRDPDTQYF. The genes are TRBV15 and TRBJ2-3; no firm D call. Germline loops: CDR1 LNHNV, CDR2 YYDKDF (reference sequence). CDR3 length: 12 amino acids. Trimming cost V 3 bases and J 6 bases, with 7 bases left between them.

Turning to this clone: This sample also contains other DNA sequences that code for the same CDR3. This sequence joins TRBV5-1 and TRBJ2-1; D unresolved. V lost 2 bases and J 7 bases, leaving 7 bases between the germline ends. This CDR3 region has 12 residues. CDR1 and CDR2 from the germline V gene are SGHRS and YFSETQ. The CDR3 region is CASSLAGNEQFF. In DNA form, the CDR3 reads TGCGCCAGCAGCTTAGCAGGTAATGAGCAGTTCTTC.

On this clone: Other DNA sequences in the sample encode the same CDR3. This chain joins TRBV28 and TRBJ1-5; no definite D call. Germline values: CDR1 MDHEN, CDR2 SYDVKM. With 6 bases removed from V and 2 bases from J, the gap between germline ends came to 2 bases. This CDR3 contains 11 residues. This CDR3 is CASSRNQPQHF. CDR3 DNA sequence: TGTGCCAGCAGCCGCAATCAGCCCCAGCATTTT. Together with reference TRBV28 and TRBJ1-5, the CDR3 gives the full variable domain: DVKVTQSSRYLVKRTGEKVFLECVQDMDHENMFWYRQDPGLGLRLIYFSYDVKMKEKGDIPEGYSVSREKKERFSLILESASTNQTSMYLCASSRNQPQHFGDGTRLSIL.

The chain couples TRBV4-2 to TRBJ2-3, with TRBD2 matching over 7 bases. CDR1 LGHNA and CDR2 YNFKEQ come from the germline V gene. Losses at the gene ends were 4 bases for V and 2 bases for J; bases not matched to a gene: 3. CDR3 length: 14 amino acids. The CDR3 is CASSPRENTDTQYF. CDR3 nucleotides: TGTGCCAGCAGCCCGCGGGAGAACACAGATACGCAGTATTTT.

This sequence joins TRBV6-5 and TRBJ2-5; 7 bases match TRBD1. The CDR3 is 14 residues long. Germline CDR1 and CDR2: MNHEY and SVGAGI. V lost 2 bases, J lost 4 bases, and 4 bases stayed unmatched. The CDR3 DNA reads TGTGCCAGCAGTTACCGGGACAGAGGAGAGACCCAGTACTTC. Protein: CASSYRDRGETQYF.

This clone showed up just a few times. The chain joins TRBV27 to TRBJ2-5, with D possibly TRBD2 on 5 matching bases. Germline loops: CDR1 MNHEY, CDR2 SMNVEV (reference sequence). This CDR3 spans 15 amino acids. The ends were cut back, 4 bases at V and 5 bases at J, with 17 bases in the middle. CDR3 sequence reads: CASSSRAGVLETQYF. The CDR3 bases are TGTGCCAGCAGTTCGAGGGCCGGGGTTTTGGAGACCCAGTACTTC.

In the case of this clone: The junction departs from the called germline gene at one end, perhaps through a read error. The CDR3 protein is CASRIAGGRPDISVF. CDR3 coding DNA: TGTGCCAGCAGGATAGCGGGAGGGCGACCGGACATCTCCGTCTTC. The chain links TRBV7-2 to TRBJ2-1; TRBD2 matches at 11 bases. Germline CDR1 and CDR2: SGHTA and FQGNSA. CDR3 length: 15 residues.

This clone was observed a handful of times. V and J are TRBV27 and TRBJ2-1; D gene ambiguous. CDR1 MNHEY and CDR2 SMNVEV come from the germline V gene (reference sequence). The CDR3 has 13 residues. Trimming stripped 4 bases from V and 10 bases from J, with 14 bases between. The CDR3 DNA is TGTGCCAGCAGTTCCCGATTGTCCAGGGAGCAGTTCTTC. Its protein product is CASSSRLSREQFF.